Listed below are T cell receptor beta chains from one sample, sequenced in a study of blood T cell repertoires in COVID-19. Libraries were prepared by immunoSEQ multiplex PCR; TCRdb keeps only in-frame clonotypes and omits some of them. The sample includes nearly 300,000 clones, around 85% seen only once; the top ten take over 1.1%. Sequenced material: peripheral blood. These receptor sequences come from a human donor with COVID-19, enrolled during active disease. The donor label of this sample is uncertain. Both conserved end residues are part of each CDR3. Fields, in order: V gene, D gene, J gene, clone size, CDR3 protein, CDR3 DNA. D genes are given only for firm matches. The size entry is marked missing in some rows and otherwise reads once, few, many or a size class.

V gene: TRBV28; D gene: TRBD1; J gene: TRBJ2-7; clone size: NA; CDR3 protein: CASTADRVPSYEQYF; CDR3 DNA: TGTGCCAGCACAGCGGACAGGGTGCCCTCCTACGAGCAGTACTTC
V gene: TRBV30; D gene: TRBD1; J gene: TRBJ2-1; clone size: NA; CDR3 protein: CAWSTPGTGTYNEQFF; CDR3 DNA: TGTGCCTGGAGTACCCCCGGGACAGGGACCTACAATGAGCAGTTCTTC
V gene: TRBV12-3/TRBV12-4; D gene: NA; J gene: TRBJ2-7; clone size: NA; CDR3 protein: CASSLRGEQYF; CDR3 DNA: TGTGCCAGCAGTCTCCGGGGGGAGCAGTACTTC
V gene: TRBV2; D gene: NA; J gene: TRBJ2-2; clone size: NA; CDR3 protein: CASRPRTSAAGELFF; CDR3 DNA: TGTGCCAGCAGACCACGGACATCAGCTGCCGGGGAGCTGTTTTTT
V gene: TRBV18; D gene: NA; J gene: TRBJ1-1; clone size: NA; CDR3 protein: CASSLSGLREGSTTEAFF; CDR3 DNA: TGTGCCAGCTCATTATCGGGCCTCAGGGAGGGGAGTACCACTGAAGCTTTCTTT
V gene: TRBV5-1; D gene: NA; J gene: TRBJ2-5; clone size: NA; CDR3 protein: CASSWDIQETQYF; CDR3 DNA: TGCGCCAGCAGCTGGGACATACAAGAGACCCAGTACTTC
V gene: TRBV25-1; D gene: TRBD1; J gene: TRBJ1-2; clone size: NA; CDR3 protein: CASSAVPGQGFSDYGYTF; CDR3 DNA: TGTGCCAGCAGTGCCGTCCCGGGACAGGGATTCAGTGACTATGGCTACACCTTC
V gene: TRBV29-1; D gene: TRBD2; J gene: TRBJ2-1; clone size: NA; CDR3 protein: CSAGLAGDGDEQFF; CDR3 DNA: TGCAGCGCTGGACTAGCGGGAGACGGGGATGAGCAGTTCTTC
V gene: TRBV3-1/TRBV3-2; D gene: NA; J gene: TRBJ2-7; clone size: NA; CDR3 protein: CASSPTLTSYEQYF; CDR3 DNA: TGTGCCAGCAGCCCCACCCTAACCTCCTACGAGCAGTACTTC
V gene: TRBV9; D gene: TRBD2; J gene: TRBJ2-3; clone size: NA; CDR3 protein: CASSGGSGRWTDTQYF; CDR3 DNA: TGTGCCAGCAGCGGAGGGAGCGGGAGATGGACAGATACGCAGTATTTT
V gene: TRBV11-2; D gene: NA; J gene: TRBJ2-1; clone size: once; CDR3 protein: CASSPQGSYNEQFF; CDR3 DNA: TGTGCCAGCAGCCCGCAGGGCTCCTACAATGAGCAGTTCTTC
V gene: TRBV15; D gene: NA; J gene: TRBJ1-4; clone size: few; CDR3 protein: CATSRDRGSNEKLFF; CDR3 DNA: TGTGCCACCAGCAGAGATAGGGGATCGAATGAAAAACTGTTTTTT
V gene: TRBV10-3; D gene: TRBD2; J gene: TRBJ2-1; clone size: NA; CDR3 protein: CAIRPGLQINEQFF; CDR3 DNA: TGTGCCATCAGGCCGGGACTACAGATCAATGAGCAGTTCTTC
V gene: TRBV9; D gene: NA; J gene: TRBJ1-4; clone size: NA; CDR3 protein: CASSGPGRDEKLFF; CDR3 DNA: TGTGCCAGCAGCGGACCCGGGAGGGATGAAAAACTGTTTTTT
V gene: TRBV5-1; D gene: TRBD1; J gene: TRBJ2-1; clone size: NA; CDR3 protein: CASSPGQGIYNEQFF; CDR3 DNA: TGCGCCAGCAGCCCGGGACAGGGTATCTACAATGAGCAGTTCTTC
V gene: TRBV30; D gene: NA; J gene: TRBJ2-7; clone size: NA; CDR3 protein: CAWSGGSGSYEQYF; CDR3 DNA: TGTGCCTGGAGTGGGGGAAGCGGCTCCTACGAGCAGTACTTC
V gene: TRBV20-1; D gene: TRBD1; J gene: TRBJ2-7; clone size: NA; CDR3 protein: CSAREWDRFPF; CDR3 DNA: TGCAGTGCTAGAGAGTGGGACAGGTTCCCCTTC
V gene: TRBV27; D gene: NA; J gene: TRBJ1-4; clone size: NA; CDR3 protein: CASSLSGGPWNEKLFF; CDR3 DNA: TGTGCCAGCAGTTTATCGGGAGGCCCCTGGAATGAAAAACTGTTTTTT
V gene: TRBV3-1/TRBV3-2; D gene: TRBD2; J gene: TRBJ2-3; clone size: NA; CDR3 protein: CASTQREGRDTQYF; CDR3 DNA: TGTGCCAGCACCCAGCGGGAGGGCCGAGATACGCAGTATTTT
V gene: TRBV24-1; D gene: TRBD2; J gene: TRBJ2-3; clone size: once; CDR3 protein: CATSPGLAGSTDTQYF; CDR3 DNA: TGTGCCACCAGTCCGGGACTAGCGGGGAGCACAGATACGCAGTATTTT
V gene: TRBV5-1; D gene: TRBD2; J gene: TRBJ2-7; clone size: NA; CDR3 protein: CASSPEGRAGYEQYF; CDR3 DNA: TGCGCCAGCAGCCCGGAAGGGAGGGCCGGCTACGAGCAGTACTTC
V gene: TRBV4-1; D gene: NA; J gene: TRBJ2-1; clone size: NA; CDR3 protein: CASSRRVPSSYNEQFF; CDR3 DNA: TGCGCCAGCAGCCGCCGAGTCCCGAGCTCCTACAATGAGCAGTTCTTC
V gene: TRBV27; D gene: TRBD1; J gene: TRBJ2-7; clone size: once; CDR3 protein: CASSLLPGQTYEQYF; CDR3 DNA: TGTGCCAGCAGTTTATTACCGGGACAGACCTACGAGCAGTACTTC
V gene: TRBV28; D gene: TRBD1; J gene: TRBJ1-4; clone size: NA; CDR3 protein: CASSLRDRRESYEKLFF; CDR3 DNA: TGTGCCAGCAGTTTACGGGACAGGCGAGAATCTTATGAAAAACTGTTTTTT
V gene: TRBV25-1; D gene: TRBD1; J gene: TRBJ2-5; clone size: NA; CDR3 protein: CASSGSDRGHWETQYF; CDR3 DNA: TGTGCCAGCAGTGGTTCTGACAGGGGGCATTGGGAGACCCAGTACTTC
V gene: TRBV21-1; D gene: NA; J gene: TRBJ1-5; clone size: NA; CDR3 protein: CASGTGAYSNQPQHF; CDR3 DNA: TGTGCCAGCGGGACAGGGGCATATAGCAATCAGCCCCAGCATTTT
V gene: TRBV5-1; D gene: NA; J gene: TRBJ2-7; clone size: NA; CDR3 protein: CASSWGDSSYEQYF; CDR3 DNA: TGCGCCAGCAGCTGGGGGGACAGCTCCTACGAGCAGTACTTC
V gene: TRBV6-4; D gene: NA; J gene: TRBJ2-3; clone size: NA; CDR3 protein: CASSLRVGGTDTQYF; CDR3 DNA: TGTGCCAGCAGCCTCAGGGTTGGGGGCACAGATACGCAGTATTTT
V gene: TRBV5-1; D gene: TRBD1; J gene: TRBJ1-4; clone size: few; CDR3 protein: CASSLAGQGPEKLFF; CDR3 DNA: TGCGCCAGCAGCTTGGCGGGACAGGGACCGGAAAAACTGTTTTTT
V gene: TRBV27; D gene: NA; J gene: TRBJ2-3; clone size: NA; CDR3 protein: CASTLRAGRGRTDTQYF; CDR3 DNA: TGTGCCAGCACTTTAAGAGCCGGGAGGGGGCGCACAGATACGCAGTATTTT
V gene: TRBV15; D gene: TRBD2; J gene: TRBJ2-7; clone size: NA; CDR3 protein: CATSRPGTSFTYEQYF; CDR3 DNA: TGTGCCACCAGCAGACCCGGGACTAGTTTCACCTACGAGCAGTACTTC
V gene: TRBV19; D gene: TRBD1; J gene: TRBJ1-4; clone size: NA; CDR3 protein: CASSYGTGNEKLFF; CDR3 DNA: TGTGCCAGTAGTTACGGGACAGGGAATGAAAAACTGTTTTTT
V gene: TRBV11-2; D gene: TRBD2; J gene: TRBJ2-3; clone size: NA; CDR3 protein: CASSLATSGVGTDTQYF; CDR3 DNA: TGTGCCAGCAGCTTGGCGACTAGCGGGGTCGGCACAGATACGCAGTATTTT
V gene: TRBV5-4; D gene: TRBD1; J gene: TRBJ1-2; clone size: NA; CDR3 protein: CASSLGQGARNYYGYTF; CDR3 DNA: TGTGCCAGCAGCTTAGGACAGGGGGCGCGCAATTATTATGGCTACACCTTC
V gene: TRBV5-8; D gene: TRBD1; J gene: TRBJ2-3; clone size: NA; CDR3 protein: CASSRGQVASDTQYF; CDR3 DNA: TGTGCCAGCAGCCGCGGACAGGTGGCTTCAGATACGCAGTATTTT
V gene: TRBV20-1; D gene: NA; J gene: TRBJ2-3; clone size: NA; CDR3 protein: CSASIPAGPTDTQYF; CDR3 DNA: TGCAGTGCTAGTATTCCAGCGGGTCCCACAGATACGCAGTATTTT
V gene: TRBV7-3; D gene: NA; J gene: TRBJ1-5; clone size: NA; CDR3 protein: CASSLTGGRNQPQHF; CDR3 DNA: TGTGCCAGCAGCTTAACCGGCGGTCGCAATCAGCCCCAGCATTTT